The following is a TCR beta chain sequence with its context. An amount of RNA that ranged from about 0.45 to 1 ug was reverse transcribed with random hexamers. TCRdb redid the calling of the immunoSEQ multiplex PCR reads with MiXCR, one entry per CDR3 protein. The table lists roughly 190,000 distinct CDR3 sequences, about 95% of them singletons. The sample is drawn from a study of CD8 T cells in Susac syndrome. Study information: Of the sequenced Susac syndrome patients, six had active disease and eight were in remission.

Negative isolation was applied to CD8+ and CD4+ T cells, and FACS enrichment was applied to TEMRA cells. Sequencing was performed on CD8+ T cells from PBMCs. This clonotype originated in a human donor with Susac syndrome.

The CDR3 sequence: CASSITLFYEQYF. The CDR3 DNA is TGTGCCAGTAGTATTACCCTCTTCTACGAGCAGTACTTC. V gene TRBV19 combines with J gene TRBJ2-7, with D unresolved. V lost 3 bases to trimming and J lost 3 bases, with 9 bases between them. Looked up from germline, CDR1 is LNHDA and CDR2 is SQIVND (reference sequence). The CDR3 is made up of 13 amino acids.